The 8 T cell receptor beta chains below come from one sample, sequenced in a study of T cell changes during pregnancy in multiple sclerosis. Some clones are missing from TCRdb's copy, which holds only in-frame ones; the method was immunoSEQ multiplex PCR. The table shows 70,000 to 95,000 clones, with approximately 94% occurring only once. Here the sequenced sample was peripheral blood, taken in the third trimester of pregnancy. The origin of the receptors is a female donor with multiple sclerosis, enrolled in a pregnancy study.

This chain connects TRBV13 to TRBJ2-7; the match to TRBD1 covers 9 bases. The CDR3 consists of 13 residues. V was clipped by 2 bases and J by 7 bases; unmatched bases: 3. From germline, CDR1 is PRHDT and CDR2 FYEKMQ (reference sequence). CDR3 DNA sequence: TGTGCCAGCAGCTTAACGGGGACAGGGGAGCAGTACTTC. This translates into CASSLTGTGEQYF.

This chain connects TRBV6-5 to TRBJ2-2; no definite D call. Trimming removed 0 bases at V and 5 bases at J, with 7 bases between. The CDR3 length is 14 residues. Germline CDR1 MNHEY, CDR2 SVGAGI. The CDR3 reads CASSYSSNTGELFF. CDR3 in DNA: TGTGCCAGCAGTTACTCGTCAAATACCGGGGAGCTGTTTTTT.

The chain carries TRBV15 and TRBJ1-4; no clear D gene. CDR1 LNHNV and CDR2 YYDKDF come from the germline V gene (reference sequence). The length of the CDR3 is 13 residues. Trimming pared 0 bases from V and 8 bases from J, leaving 7 bases between. The CDR3 region has the DNA TGTGCCACCAGCAGAGATACGGGAGAAAAACTGTTTTTT. This sequence encodes CATSRDTGEKLFF. The whole variable domain, filled in from reference TRBV15 and TRBJ1-4, reads DAMVIQNPRYQVTQFGKPVTLSCSQTLNHNVMYWYQQKSSQAPKLLFHYYDKDFNNEADTPDNFQSRRPNTSFCFLDIRSPGLGDTAMYLCATSRDTGEKLFFGSGTQLSVL.

The rearrangement uses TRBV10-3 and TRBJ2-3; TRBD2 is a possible D gene (5 bases). Trimming shortened V by 6 bases and J by 0 bases, and 13 bases separated the two germline ends. The V gene's germline CDR1 is ENHRY and CDR2 SYGVKD. CDR3 length: 15 amino acids. CDR3 sequence (DNA): TGTGCCATCAGAGGCAGCGGAGCGAGCACAGATACGCAGTATTTT. Translated, it gives CAIRGSGASTDTQYF.

This clone was counted once. This chain uses TRBV6-1 with TRBJ2-2; the match to TRBD2 covers 8 bases. Germline loops: CDR1 MNHNS, CDR2 SASEGT. V was clipped by 7 bases and J by 3 bases; unmatched bases: 4. The CDR3 runs 14 residues. In DNA form, the CDR3 reads TGTGCCAGCATCGGGGGGGCCGACACCGGGGAGCTGTTTTTT. Protein: CASIGGADTGELFF.

The J gene is TRBJ2-7, the V gene TRBV19; 12 bases map to TRBD1. V shed 4 bases and J 6 bases; nucleotides not matched to a gene: 13. Germline-derived CDR1 and CDR2 are LNHDA and SQIVND (reference sequence). This CDR3 contains 17 residues. Written as DNA, the CDR3 is TGTGCCAGTAGTACCCGGGACAGGGGGCCTAGGACCTCCGAGCAGTACTTC. Translated, it gives CASSTRDRGPRTSEQYF.

The CDR3 protein is CASGTAGNTIYF. CDR3 coding DNA: TGTGCCAGCGGGACAGCTGGAAACACCATATATTTT. This chain joins TRBV28 and TRBJ1-3; TRBD1 matches 7 bases. The CDR3 consists of 12 residues. Germline CDR1 reads MDHEN; CDR2 reads SYDVKM. V trimming: 8 bases; J trimming: 2 bases; junction bases outside the gene matches: 0.

This clone has a single count. The V gene is TRBV5-1, the J gene TRBJ1-2; no definite D call. The CDR3 has 14 amino acids. Germline-derived CDR1 and CDR2 are SGHRS and YFSETQ. The V and J ends lost 0 bases and 4 bases respectively, with 10 bases between them. The CDR3 nucleotides read TGCGCCAGCAGCTTGGAACGGTCGTTCTATGGCTACACCTTC. Encoded protein: CASSLERSFYGYTF. The full variable domain, rest sourced from reference TRBV5-1 and TRBJ1-2, is KAGVTQTPRYLIKTRGQQVTLSCSPISGHRSVSWYQQTPGQGLQFLFEYFSETQRNKGNFPGRFSGRQFSNSRSEMNVSTLELGDSALYLCASSLERSFYGYTFGSGTRLTVV.